Following are 5 T cell receptor beta chains from one sample sequenced in a study of T cell repertoires in cytomegalovirus infection. TCRdb reprocessed the reads with MiXCR, giving one entry per CDR3 protein. The table records almost 550,000 distinct CDR3 sequences, approximately 17% of them present only once. The sequenced sample was CD8+ T cells from PBMCs. These receptors originate from a human donor in good health (CMV status not recorded). Some clones in this sample may be carry-over from other donors' samples.

The V gene is TRBV11-2, the J gene TRBJ2-7; 13 bases are a match to TRBD2. The trim removed 4 bases at V and 3 bases at J, leaving 9 bases unmatched. Germline V gives CDR1 SGHAT, CDR2 FQNNGV. The CDR3 covers 17 residues. The CDR3 DNA reads TGTGCCAGCAGCTCGGGACTAGCGGGGATCCGAGGCTACGAGCAGTACTTC. This gives the protein CASSSGLAGIRGYEQYF.

Comments on this clonotype: This CDR3 fails to terminate in the conserved phenylalanine or tryptophan, so it likely reflects a read error. The chain joins TRBV27 to TRBJ1-2; 8 nucleotides line up with TRBD1. Unmatched junction bases numbered 6, after V lost 4 bases and J lost 2 bases. Germline V lookup: CDR1 MNHEY, CDR2 SMNVEV (reference sequence). This CDR3 is built from 15 residues. This chain's CDR3 is CASSYRTGLNYGYTL. The CDR3 bases are TGTGCCAGCAGTTATCGGACAGGGTTGAACTATGGCTACACCTTA.

The CDR3, as DNA: TGTGCCAGCAGGGCCGAGGACAGGGAAGTTCAAGAGACCCAGTACTTC. It yields the protein CASRAEDREVQETQYF. The chain employs TRBV5-5 and TRBJ2-5, with TRBD1 identical over 8 bases. The V gene's germline CDR1 is SGHKS and CDR2 YYEKEE (reference sequence). The V and J ends lost 5 bases and 2 bases, in that order; junction bases with no gene match: 11. The CDR3 is 16 residues long.

V gene TRBV5-1 combines with J gene TRBJ2-3; 12 nucleotides match TRBD1. Germline V gene lookup returns CDR1 SGHRS and CDR2 YFSETQ. The CDR3 covers 16 residues. The V segment lost 2 bases and the J segment 5 bases; nucleotides outside the gene matches: 6. CDR3 in DNA: TGCGCCAGCAGCTTCTTGGGACAGGGGGCTATAGATACGCAGTATTTT. Translating gives CASSFLGQGAIDTQYF.

The V and J genes are TRBV27 and TRBJ2-3; D is uncertain. Germline lookup yields CDR1 MNHEY and CDR2 SMNVEV (reference sequence). V was cut by 4 bases and J by 7 bases, with 12 bases left in between. CDR3 length equals 13 residues. The CDR3 reads CASSSFSPYTQYF. The CDR3 DNA reads TGTGCCAGCAGTTCCTTTTCCCCGTATACGCAGTATTTT.